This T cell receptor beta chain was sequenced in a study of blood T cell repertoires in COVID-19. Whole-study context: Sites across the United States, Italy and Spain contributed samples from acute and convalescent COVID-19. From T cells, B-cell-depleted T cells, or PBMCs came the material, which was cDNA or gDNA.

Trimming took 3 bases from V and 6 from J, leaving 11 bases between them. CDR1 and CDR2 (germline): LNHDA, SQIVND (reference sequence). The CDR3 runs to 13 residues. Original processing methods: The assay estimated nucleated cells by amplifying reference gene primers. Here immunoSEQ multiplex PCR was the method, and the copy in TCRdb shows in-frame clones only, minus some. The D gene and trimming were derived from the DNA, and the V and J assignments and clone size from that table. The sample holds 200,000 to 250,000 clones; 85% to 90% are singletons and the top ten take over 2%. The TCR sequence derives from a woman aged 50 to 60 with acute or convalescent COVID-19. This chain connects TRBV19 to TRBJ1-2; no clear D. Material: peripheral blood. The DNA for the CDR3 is TGTGCCAGTAGTATTGGTAATGTAGATGGCTACACCTTC. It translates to CASSIGNVDGYTF. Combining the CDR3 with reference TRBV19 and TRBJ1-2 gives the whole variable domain DGGITQSPKYLFRKEGQNVTLSCEQNLNHDAMYWYRQDPGQGLRLIYYSQIVNDFQKGDIAEGYSVSREKKESFPLTVTSAQKNPTAFYLCASSIGNVDGYTFGSGTRLTVV.